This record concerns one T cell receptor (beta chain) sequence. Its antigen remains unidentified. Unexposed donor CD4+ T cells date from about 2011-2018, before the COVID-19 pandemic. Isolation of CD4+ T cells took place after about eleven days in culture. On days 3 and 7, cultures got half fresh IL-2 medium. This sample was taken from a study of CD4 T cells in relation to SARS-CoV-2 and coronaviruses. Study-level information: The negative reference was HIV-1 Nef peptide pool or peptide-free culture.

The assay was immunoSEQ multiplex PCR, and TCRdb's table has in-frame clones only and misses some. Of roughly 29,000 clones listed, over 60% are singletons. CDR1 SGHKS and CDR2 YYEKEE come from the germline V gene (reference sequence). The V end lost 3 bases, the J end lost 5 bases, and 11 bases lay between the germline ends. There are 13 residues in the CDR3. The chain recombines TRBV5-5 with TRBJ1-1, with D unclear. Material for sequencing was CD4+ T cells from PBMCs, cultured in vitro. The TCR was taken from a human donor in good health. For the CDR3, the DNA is TGTGCCAGCAGCTCCCACCCGGATACTGAAGCTTTCTTT. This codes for CASSSHPDTEAFF.